This T cell receptor (beta chain) emerged from a study of OX40 agonist ivuxolimab in advanced cancers. Whole-study context: Dose-escalation patients were diagnosed with hepatocellular carcinoma, melanoma, renal cell cancer or head and neck cancer.

Method: immunoSEQ multiplex PCR; TCRdb's copy keeps in-frame clones and lacks some. The sample yields under 50,000 clones, around 79% seen once. CDR1 is MGHRA and CDR2 is YSYEKL in the germline V gene. The CDR3 runs to 18 residues. Concerning this clone itself: The antigen is unknown. The junction departs from germline at one end; a sequencing error may be responsible.

Study conclusions and caveats: Relative to CD4+, CD8+ T cells held more expanded clones on average.

This chain uses TRBV4-1 with TRBJ1-6; D may be TRBD1 (6 bases). The sequencing used CD4+ or CD8+ T cells sorted from blood, collected in a trial of the OX40 agonist ivuxolimab. The sequence was obtained from an adult with an advanced solid tumor such as melanoma, head and neck, liver or kidney cancer. CDR3: CASSKDGGRGFYNSPLHF. The CDR3 DNA sequence: TGCGCCAGCAGCAAAGACGGCGGCAGGGGCTTCTATAATTCACCCCTCCACTTT.